The present entry profiles one TCR beta chain with its context. Its antigen is still unknown. This record comes from a study of T cell clones after liver transplantation. Across the whole study: TCRbeta sequencing after a pre-transplant mixed lymphocyte reaction identified graft-donor-reactive clones, later tracked in post-transplant blood. HCV positivity affected three of eight recipients; the rest lacked autoimmune or viral indications.

The study's findings and limits: Donor-reactive sequences fell more than third party-reactive ones, suggesting partial deletion. Graft donor-reactive T cells may have migrated into the graft rather than being deleted.

Germline loops: CDR1 MNHEY, CDR2 SVGAGI. With 4 bases clipped from V and 1 base from J, the junction kept 2 bases outside the gene matches. This CDR3 is built from 15 residues. Assay used: immunoSEQ multiplex PCR; TCRdb lists only in-frame clones, some missing. The sample shows about 4,800 clones, 25% to 30% of them seen only once. Proliferating CFSE-low MLR cells were sequenced to define alloreactive TCRbeta sequences. The chain carries TRBV6-5 and TRBJ2-2, with TRBD1 identical over 8 bases. The clonotype was recovered from a human patient who received a liver transplant. A subset of T cells may come from the graft donor. Sequences were obtained from CD4+ T cells from cultured PBMCs. CDR3 DNA: TGTGCCAGCAGTTTACAGGGGGGGAACACCGGGGAGCTGTTTTTT. Translation: CASSLQGGNTGELFF.